Included here is one TCR beta chain sequence, with context. The Seattle patients joined while their infection was active and were tracked longitudinally afterward. The sample is drawn from a study of blood T cell repertoires in COVID-19. About the research overall: Sites in the United States, Italy and Spain provided acute and convalescent COVID-19 samples. From T cells, B-cell-depleted T cells, or PBMCs came the material, which was cDNA or gDNA.

V gave up 7 bases and J gave up 8 bases, with 18 bases separating them. The length of the CDR3 is 14 residues. The germline V gene has CDR1 GTSNPN and CDR2 SVGIG (reference sequence). Original processing methods: For nucleated cells, counts were estimated from reference gene primer amplification. Method: immunoSEQ multiplex PCR; TCRdb's copy keeps in-frame clones and lacks some. V and J calls and clone size are as listed in that table; D and trimming were resolved from the DNA. This table has 100,000 to 150,000 clones, roughly 89% appearing once. The sequenced material came from peripheral blood. This sequence originates from a man in his sixties with COVID-19, enrolled during active disease. The chain links TRBV30 to TRBJ1-6; tentatively, D is TRBD1 (5 bases). Here the CDR3 DNA reads TGTGCCTTCCGTGTGCAGGGATGGGATTCACCCCTCCACTTT. This gives the protein CAFRVQGWDSPLHF.